A selection of T cell receptor beta chains follows, all from one sample in a study of human T cells and chemical hapten exposure. TCRdb re-called the RACE reads through MiXCR, storing one row per CDR3 protein. The data hold 35,000 to 50,000 distinct CDR3 sequences, with about 3.7% observed a single time. Sequences were obtained from whole blood. Source of these receptors: a human donor in good health. Some clones in this sample may be carry-over from other donors' samples. CDR3s include the opening cysteine and the closing phenylalanine or tryptophan.

v_gene	j_gene	CDR3aa
TRBV2	TRBJ2-5	CASPLRPLGTQYF
TRBV29-1	TRBJ2-1	CSVGTSGTRNEQFF
TRBV9	TRBJ1-1	CASSVAGGKTFF
TRBV12-3/TRBV12-4	TRBJ2-7	CASSQGQPYEQYF
TRBV3-1	TRBJ1-5	CASSPSTGVSNQPQHF
TRBV5-1	TRBJ2-7	CASSSRPSSYEQYF
TRBV6-5	TRBJ1-3	CASSQGYSGNTIYF
TRBV20-1	TRBJ2-1	CSGLLGTSGDNEQFF
TRBV27	TRBJ2-7	CASTPRTGTEQYF
TRBV6-6	TRBJ1-3	CASSSYPGNTIYF
TRBV5-1	TRBJ1-2	CASSFGKPGEGYTF
TRBV18	TRBJ2-7	CASSPPRGQGGDYEQYF
TRBV12-3/TRBV12-4	TRBJ2-3	CASSPREGPDTQYF
TRBV5-1	TRBJ2-6	CASSLEGSANVLTF
TRBV7-2	TRBJ2-7	CASSSRLAPSYEQYF
TRBV6-6	TRBJ1-2	CASTSSLGGTNYGYTF
TRBV5-1	TRBJ2-2	CASSSDYSDITNTGELFF